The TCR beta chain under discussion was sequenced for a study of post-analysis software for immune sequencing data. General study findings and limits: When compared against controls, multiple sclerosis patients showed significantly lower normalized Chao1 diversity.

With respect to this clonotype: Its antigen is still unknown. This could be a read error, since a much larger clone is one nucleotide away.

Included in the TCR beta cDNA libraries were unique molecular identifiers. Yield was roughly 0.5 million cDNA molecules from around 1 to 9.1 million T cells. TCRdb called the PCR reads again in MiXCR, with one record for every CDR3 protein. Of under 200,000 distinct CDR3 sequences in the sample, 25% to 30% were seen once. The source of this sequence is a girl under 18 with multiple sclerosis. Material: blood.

CDR3 residues: CGVGVGNYGYTF. The CDR3 coding sequence is TGCGGCGTTGGGGTAGGGAACTATGGCTACACCTTC. The J gene is TRBJ1-2, the V gene TRBV29-1, with unresolved D. Germline-derived CDR1 and CDR2 are SQVTM and ANQGSEA. The CDR3 length is 12 residues.